This T cell receptor beta chain was identified during a study of cytotoxic CD8 clonotypes in ibrutinib-treated CLL (dated by TCRdb to 2020 to 2023). At the level of the whole study: The cohort had about a dozen relapsed/refractory and around 16 treatment-naive patients; 17 to 18 were IGHV unmutated. Partial responses were observed in 24 patients and complete responses in 2; after a median follow-up of 68 months, remission was maintained in 14 patients and progression was observed in roughly 12. Response samples were obtained after a median of around eleven months of treatment, with a range of roughly 6 to 40 months. An average of about 250,000 productive templates and some 100,000 productive rearrangements was obtained per sample. Of the 80 to 95 participants in the trial, 20 to 30 had longitudinal samples available. Cryopreserved peripheral blood mononuclear cells were obtained prior to treatment, at the time of response, and at either disease progression or sustained remission. Every sample from remission and from progressive disease was obtained while the patients were still on ibrutinib.

In the paper's terms, the time point label means: approximately 25 months on ibrutinib. Approximately 2 micrograms of genomic DNA were extracted from cryopreserved PBMCs for TCR beta library preparation. High-throughput TCR beta sequencing was performed on longitudinal blood samples from CLL patients receiving ibrutinib monotherapy. The patients were enrolled in a single-center, open-label phase 2 trial of ibrutinib monotherapy. As to this clone: This clone's antigen is unknown. Base-call qualities are not available, and no considerably larger clone is one nucleotide away.

Each clonotype received, on average, roughly 9.6x coverage in deep resolution sequencing performed on a MiSeq, where the target depth lay between 1 in 1 million and 1 in 200,000 T cells. TCR beta libraries were generated with the immunoSEQ hsTCRB Kit. In the original analysis: The data were analyzed with ImmunoSEQ Analyzer and ImmunoSEQ Data Assistant, and V, D and J gene assignments followed IMGT definitions. Clonality, which ranges from 0 to 1, was calculated by subtracting the normalized Shannon entropy of productive rearrangement frequencies from one. Only overrepresented clonotypes making up at least 0.05% of the repertoire of each patient were included in the public clonotype analysis. About a dozen repertoires from age-matched healthy donors, obtained from immuneACCESS, served as clonality controls. What TCRdb holds here is the immuneACCESS table cut down to in-frame rearrangements. Part of the clones is not present; checked against another copy, under half of the missing clones reflect an unresolved V gene, and the others are unexplained. D and trimming come from the DNA, and the V and J calls and clone size come from that table. The table for this sample lists a few hundred thousand clones; around three quarters of them were counted only once. Approximately 15% of the sample rests with the top ten.

The CDR3 starts with the cysteine, ends with the phenylalanine, and has 12 residues. Only the CDR3 part of the read is kept: 36 bases, read in frame from the first base. The germline V gene sets CDR1 to SGDLS and CDR2 to YYNGEE. V is cut by 0 bases and J by 5 bases, and the space between the germline ends is 2 bases. On the study overall, not on this receptor specifically: Sampling times were not matched between patients in sustained remission and patients whose disease was progressing, and lymph node repertoires were not examined. Public clonotypes were rare and either shrank or stayed stable during treatment, and the rise in clonality at ibrutinib response reflected expansion of private clonotypes. At baseline, clonality was higher than in age-matched healthy donors and showed a strong correlation with circulating CD8+ T-cell counts. Clonality increased at ibrutinib response, stayed stable in sustained remission, and fell back toward baseline at progression.

This chain joins TRBV9 to TRBJ1-4; the D gene identity is not certain. The sequencing used PBMCs, collected after 24 months of ibrutinib treatment. The clonotype comes from a human donor with chronic lymphocytic leukemia. The nucleotide sequence reads as follows: TGTGCCAGCAGCGTAGGGAATGAAAAACTGTTTTTT. Its protein product is CASSVGNEKLFF.